A selection of T cell receptor beta chains follows, all from one sample in a study of blood T cell repertoires in COVID-19. Sequenced by immunoSEQ multiplex PCR; TCRdb stores in-frame clones only, minus some. The profile shows about 34,000 clones, around nine tenths of them singletons. Sequencing input: peripheral blood. The receptors derive from a human donor with active COVID-19. The donor label of this sample is uncertain. Each CDR3 is given with its conserved first and last residue. The D gene is left open where the match is weak. For some rows the clone size is stated as once, few or many, or as a class when expanded; others skip it.

v_call	j_call	d_call	clone_size	cdr3_aa	cdr3_nt
TRBV7-3	TRBJ2-7	.	once	CASSFMPLSVYEQYF	TGTGCCAGCAGCTTTATGCCCCTAAGCGTTTACGAGCAGTACTTC
TRBV4-1	TRBJ2-2	TRBD2	.	CASSPQRAGGPGTGELFF	TGCGCCAGCAGCCCCCAGAGGGCGGGGGGGCCAGGCACCGGGGAGCTGTTTTTT
TRBV29-1	TRBJ2-7	TRBD1	few	CSAGDSPYEQYF	TGCAGCGCTGGGGACAGCCCCTACGAGCAGTACTTC
TRBV5-6	TRBJ1-2	.	.	CASSLTDSGYTF	TGTGCCAGCAGCTTGACAGATTCTGGCTACACCTTC
TRBV5-1	TRBJ2-5	.	.	CASSQDRPGLETQYF	TGCGCCAGCAGCCAAGACAGACCAGGGCTAGAGACCCAGTACTTC
TRBV4-2	TRBJ2-2	TRBD1	.	CASSSTGTGSDVGELFF	TGTGCCAGCAGCTCTACCGGGACAGGGAGCGATGTCGGGGAGCTGTTTTTT
TRBV4-3	TRBJ2-7	.	.	CASSQDYSSGEQYF	TGCGCCAGCAGCCAAGATTACAGCAGCGGCGAGCAGTACTTC
TRBV3-1/TRBV3-2	TRBJ2-7	TRBD1	.	CASSQDPRDSPDYEQYF	TGTGCCAGCAGCCAAGATCCCAGGGACAGTCCAGACTACGAGCAGTACTTC
TRBV27	TRBJ1-1	TRBD1	once	CASSLGQGWTEAFF	TGTGCCAGCAGTCTCGGACAGGGATGGACTGAAGCTTTCTTT
TRBV2	TRBJ1-1	TRBD1	.	CASSRLSGGTEAFF	TGTGCCAGCAGCCGACTTTCAGGGGGGACTGAAGCTTTCTTT
TRBV2	TRBJ1-1	TRBD1	.	CASNLQGPLEAFF	TGTGCCAGCAACTTACAGGGGCCCCTTGAAGCTTTCTTT
TRBV5-5	TRBJ1-2	TRBD1	.	CASSLGDRDSFYGYTF	TGTGCCAGCAGCTTGGGGGACAGGGATTCTTTTTATGGCTACACCTTC
TRBV5-8	TRBJ2-7	TRBD1	.	CASSSGQGLAEQYF	TGTGCCAGCAGCTCGGGACAGGGGCTAGCCGAGCAGTACTTC
TRBV19	TRBJ2-3	.	.	CASNGRGASTDTQYF	TGTGCCAGTAACGGGCGGGGAGCTAGCACAGATACGCAGTATTTT
TRBV21-1	TRBJ2-7	.	.	CASSVQTGGYEQYF	TGTGCCAGCAGCGTTCAAACGGGGGGCTACGAGCAGTACTTC
TRBV4-3	TRBJ2-7	TRBD1	.	CASSQAAGTGYEQYF	TGCGCCAGCAGCCAAGCGGCAGGGACAGGCTACGAGCAGTACTTC
TRBV6-9	TRBJ1-2	TRBD1	.	CASSYRGRISGYTF	TGTGCCAGCAGTTATAGGGGGCGCATAAGTGGCTACACCTTC
TRBV6-6	TRBJ2-1	TRBD2	once	CASRTGTSLYNEQFF	TGTGCCAGCAGAACCGGGACTAGCCTTTACAATGAGCAGTTCTTC
TRBV3-1/TRBV3-2	TRBJ1-1	.	.	CASSPIGKNTEAFF	TGTGCCAGCAGCCCCATTGGCAAGAACACTGAAGCTTTCTTT
TRBV29-1	TRBJ2-1	.	once	CSVESATHSYNEQFF	TGCAGCGTTGAATCGGCGACACACTCCTACAATGAGCAGTTCTTC
TRBV5-8	TRBJ1-1	.	.	CASNFRGGNTEAFF	TGTGCCAGCAACTTTCGAGGGGGGAACACTGAAGCTTTCTTT
TRBV25-1	TRBJ2-7	.	.	CASSELRQGTYEQYF	TGTGCCAGCAGTGAACTACGCCAGGGCACCTACGAGCAGTACTTC
TRBV29-1	TRBJ2-2	TRBD1	.	CSVGQGAITGELFF	TGCAGCGTAGGACAGGGGGCGATCACCGGGGAGCTGTTTTTT
TRBV3-1/TRBV3-2	TRBJ2-3	.	.	CASSLSGEFVRTDTQYF	TGTGCCAGCAGCCTTTCGGGGGAGTTTGTCAGGACAGATACGCAGTATTTT
TRBV18	TRBJ2-1	TRBD1	.	CASSQRTGKYNEQFF	TGTGCCAGCTCACAACGGACAGGGAAATACAATGAGCAGTTCTTC
TRBV5-8	TRBJ2-2	.	once	CASSFWQKNTGELFF	TGTGCCAGCAGCTTTTGGCAGAAGAACACCGGGGAGCTGTTTTTT
TRBV24-1	TRBJ2-7	.	.	CATSDAREVDEQYF	TGTGCCACCAGTGATGCCAGGGAGGTCGACGAGCAGTACTTC